The 5 T cell receptor beta chains below were found in one sample sequenced in a study of blood T cell repertoires in COVID-19. Assay: immunoSEQ multiplex PCR; the TCRdb copy retains only in-frame clones and omits some. The repertoire includes more than 300,000 clones, 70% to 90% of them detected once, and around 1.9% sits in the top ten. The source material was PBMCs or T cells enriched from blood (not recorded which). The receptor set was obtained from a man aged 40-55 years in a cohort exposed to, infected with or recovered from COVID-19 (not recorded which).

This CDR3 reads CASSSQGGSYEQYF. The CDR3, as DNA: TGCGCCAGCAGCTCCCAGGGGGGATCCTACGAGCAGTACTTC. The chain uses TRBV5-1 and TRBJ2-7; D is perhaps TRBD1 (7 bases). The germline CDR1 and CDR2 sequences are SGHRS and YFSETQ. Trimming shortened V by 3 bases and J by 1 base, and 11 bases separated the two germline ends. The CDR3 has 14 residues.

V and J are TRBV19 and TRBJ2-7, with 11 bases identical to TRBD1. The CDR3 runs to 15 residues. Germline V gene sequence: CDR1 LNHDA, CDR2 SQIVND (reference sequence). The junction had 4 bases not matched to a gene; V was cut back by 3 bases and J by 3 bases. The CDR3 nucleotides read TGTGCCAGTAGTATCCTGGGACAGGGGGACTACGAGCAGTACTTC. Its translation is CASSILGQGDYEQYF.

The V call is TRBV5-4, the J call TRBJ2-7; 11 nucleotides line up with TRBD2. V shed 3 bases, J shed 3 bases, and the junction held 17 bases outside the gene matches. CDR3 length: 19 amino acids. Germline lookup yields CDR1 SGHNT and CDR2 YYREEE (reference sequence). The CDR3 region is CASSSRLAGPMKRNYEQYF. Written as DNA, the CDR3 is TGTGCCAGCAGCTCAAGACTAGCGGGACCCATGAAGAGGAACTACGAGCAGTACTTC.

This chain joins TRBV19 and TRBJ1-4; the match to TRBD1 covers 8 bases. The CDR3 covers 15 residues. The V gene end was trimmed by 9 bases and the J gene end by 8 bases; junction bases not matched to a gene: 14. Germline V CDR1 and CDR2: LNHDA, SQIVND (reference sequence). This CDR3 reads CASLRSSGGQEKLFF. CDR3 in DNA: TGTGCCAGCTTACGATCGTCAGGGGGCCAAGAAAAACTGTTTTTT.

Concerning this clone itself: At the DNA level, this CDR3 is encoded by other sequences in the same sample as well. The chain links TRBV6-5 to TRBJ1-3, with D unclear. The CDR3 consists of 15 residues. Looked up from germline, CDR1 is MNHEY and CDR2 is SVGAGI. Between the trimmed V and J ends, which lost 0 bases and 0 bases, there was a span of 6 bases. The CDR3 reads CASSYSPGSGNTIYF. The CDR3 region has the DNA TGTGCCAGCAGTTACTCGCCAGGCTCTGGAAACACCATATATTTT.